These 4 T cell receptor beta chains were all obtained from the same sample, sequenced in a study of neurological immune-mediated disorders. TCRdb re-analysed the 5' RACE reads in MiXCR, keeping a single row per CDR3 protein. The sample includes about 31,000 distinct CDR3 sequences, more than 4% of them seen just once. Sequencing was carried out using CD4+ T cells from blood. Receptors originate from a woman between 40 and 55 years old in good health.

This clonotype was counted at least ten times. This chain uses TRBV12-3 or TRBV12-4 with TRBJ2-2, with 11 bases aligning to TRBD2. Germline trimming cut 1 base from V and 8 bases from J; bases unmatched to any gene: 3. The length of the CDR3 is 15 residues. The CDR3 sequence: CASSLGLAGLGELFF. The CDR3 region has the DNA TGTGCCAGCAGTTTAGGACTAGCGGGGTTAGGGGAGCTGTTTTTT.

At least ten counts were recorded for this clonotype. The gene calls are TRBV12-3 or TRBV12-4 and TRBJ2-7, with 7 bases fitting TRBD2. This CDR3 spans 12 amino acids. After removal of 3 bases from V and 6 bases from J, the junction contained 2 bases not matched to a gene. The DNA of the CDR3 is TGTGCCAGCAGTTTGGTAGCGGGCGAGCAGTACTTC. Translation gives CASSLVAGEQYF.

This clonotype was picked up many times. The V call is TRBV7-9, the J call TRBJ1-6; a possible D gene is TRBD1 (6 bases). The ends were cut back, 5 bases at V and 9 bases at J, with 17 bases in the middle. Germline CDR1 reads SEHNR; CDR2 reads FQNEAQ (reference sequence). This CDR3 region has 15 residues. The CDR3 bases are TGTGCCAGCAGCACCAGTGAGGGGGTTCCTTCACCCCTCCACTTT. It is translated as CASSTSEGVPSPLHF.

This clonotype occurred many times. V gene TRBV5-1 combines with J gene TRBJ2-1; 7 bases match TRBD1. The V gene's germline CDR1 is SGHRS and CDR2 YFSETQ. The ends lost 4 bases at V and 4 bases at J; junction bases unmatched: 8. CDR3 length equals 15 residues. This CDR3 reads CASSISGTDYNEQFF. As DNA, the CDR3 is TGCGCCAGCAGCATCTCCGGGACAGATTACAATGAGCAGTTCTTC.